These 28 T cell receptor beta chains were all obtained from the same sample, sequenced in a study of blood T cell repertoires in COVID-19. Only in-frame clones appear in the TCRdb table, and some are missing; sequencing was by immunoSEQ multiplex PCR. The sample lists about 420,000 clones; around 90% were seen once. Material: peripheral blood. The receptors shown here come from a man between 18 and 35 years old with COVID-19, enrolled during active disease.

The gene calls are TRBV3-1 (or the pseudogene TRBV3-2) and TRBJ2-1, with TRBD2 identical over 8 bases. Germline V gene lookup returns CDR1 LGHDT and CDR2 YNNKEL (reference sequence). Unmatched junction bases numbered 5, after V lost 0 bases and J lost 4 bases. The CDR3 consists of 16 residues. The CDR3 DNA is TGTGCCAGCAGCCAAGAACGCGGGAGGCATTACAATGAGCAGTTCTTC. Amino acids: CASSQERGRHYNEQFF.

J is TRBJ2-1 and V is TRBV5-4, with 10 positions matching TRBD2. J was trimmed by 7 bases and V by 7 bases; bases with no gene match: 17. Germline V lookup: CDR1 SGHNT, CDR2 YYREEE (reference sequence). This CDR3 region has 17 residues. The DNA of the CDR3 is TGTGCCAGCGGAATGATCTCGGGGCGACTAGCGGGTAATGAGCAGTTCTTC. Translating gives CASGMISGRLAGNEQFF.

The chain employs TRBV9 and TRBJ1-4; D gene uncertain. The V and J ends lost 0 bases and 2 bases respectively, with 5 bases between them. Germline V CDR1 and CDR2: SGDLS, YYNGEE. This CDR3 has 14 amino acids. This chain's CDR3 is CASSVGQTNEKLFF. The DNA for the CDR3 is TGTGCCAGCAGCGTAGGGCAGACTAATGAAAAACTGTTTTTT.

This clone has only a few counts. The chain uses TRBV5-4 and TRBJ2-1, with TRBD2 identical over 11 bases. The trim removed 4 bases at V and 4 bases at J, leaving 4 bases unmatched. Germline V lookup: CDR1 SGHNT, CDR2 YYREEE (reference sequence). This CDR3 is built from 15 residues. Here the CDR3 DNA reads TGTGCCAGCAGCGGAACTAGCGGGGGTTACAATGAGCAGTTCTTC. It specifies CASSGTSGGYNEQFF.

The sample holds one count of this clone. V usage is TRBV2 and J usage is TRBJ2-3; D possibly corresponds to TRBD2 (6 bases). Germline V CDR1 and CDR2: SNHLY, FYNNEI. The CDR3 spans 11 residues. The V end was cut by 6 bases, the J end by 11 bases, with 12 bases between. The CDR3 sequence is CASSPGLMQYF. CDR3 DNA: TGTGCCAGCAGCCCGGGACTCATGCAGTATTTT.

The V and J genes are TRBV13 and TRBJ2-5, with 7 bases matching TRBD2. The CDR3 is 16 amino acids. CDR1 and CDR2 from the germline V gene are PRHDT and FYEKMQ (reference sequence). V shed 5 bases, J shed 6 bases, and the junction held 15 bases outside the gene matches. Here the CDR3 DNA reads TGTGCCAGCAGCCGAAGCGAGGCGGGGGACCGAAAGACCCAGTACTTC. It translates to CASSRSEAGDRKTQYF.

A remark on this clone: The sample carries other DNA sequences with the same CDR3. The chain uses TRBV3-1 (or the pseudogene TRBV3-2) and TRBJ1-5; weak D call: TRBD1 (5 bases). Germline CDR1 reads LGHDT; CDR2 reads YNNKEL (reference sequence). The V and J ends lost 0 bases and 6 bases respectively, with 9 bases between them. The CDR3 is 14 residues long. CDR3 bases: TGTGCCAGCAGCCAAGAGGGGGGAGGTCAGCCCCAGCATTTT. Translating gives CASSQEGGGQPQHF.

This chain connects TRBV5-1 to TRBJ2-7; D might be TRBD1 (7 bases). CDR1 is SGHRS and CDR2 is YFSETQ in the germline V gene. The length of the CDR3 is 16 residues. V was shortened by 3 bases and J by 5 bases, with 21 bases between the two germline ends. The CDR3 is CASSWGTGTVGDEQYF. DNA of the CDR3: TGCGCCAGCAGCTGGGGGACTGGGACAGTTGGGGACGAGCAGTACTTC.

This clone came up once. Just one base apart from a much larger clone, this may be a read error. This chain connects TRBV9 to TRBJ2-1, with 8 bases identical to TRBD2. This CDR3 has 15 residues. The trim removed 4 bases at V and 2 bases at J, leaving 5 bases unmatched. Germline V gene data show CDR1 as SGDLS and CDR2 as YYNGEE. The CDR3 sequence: CASSSAGDTYNEQFF. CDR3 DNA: TGTGCCAGCAGCTCAGCGGGAGATACCTACAATGAGCAGTTCTTC.

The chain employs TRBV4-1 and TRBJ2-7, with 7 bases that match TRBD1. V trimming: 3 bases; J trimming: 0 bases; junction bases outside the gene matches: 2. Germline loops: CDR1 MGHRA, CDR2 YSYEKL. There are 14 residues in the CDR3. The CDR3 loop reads CASSQRTGSYEQYF. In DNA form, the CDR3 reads TGCGCCAGCAGCCAGCGGACAGGCTCCTACGAGCAGTACTTC.

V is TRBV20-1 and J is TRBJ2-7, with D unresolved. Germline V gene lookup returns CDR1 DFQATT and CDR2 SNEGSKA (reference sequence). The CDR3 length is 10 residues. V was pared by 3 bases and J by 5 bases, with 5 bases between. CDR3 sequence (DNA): TGCAGTGCTAGGGCGGACGAGCAGTACTTC. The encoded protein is CSARADEQYF.

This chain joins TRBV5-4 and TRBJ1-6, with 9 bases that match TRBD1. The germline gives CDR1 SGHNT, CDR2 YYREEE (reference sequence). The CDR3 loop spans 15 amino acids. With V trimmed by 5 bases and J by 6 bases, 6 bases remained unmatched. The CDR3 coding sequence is TGTGCCAGCAGTTATACAGGGGGCCCTAATTCACCCCTCCACTTT. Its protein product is CASSYTGGPNSPLHF.

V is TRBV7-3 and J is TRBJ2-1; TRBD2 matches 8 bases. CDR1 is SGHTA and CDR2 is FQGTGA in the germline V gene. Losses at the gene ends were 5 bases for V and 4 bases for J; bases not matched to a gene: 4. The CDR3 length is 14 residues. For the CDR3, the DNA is TGTGCCAGCAGCATTAGCGGGAATTACAATGAGCAGTTCTTC. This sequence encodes CASSISGNYNEQFF. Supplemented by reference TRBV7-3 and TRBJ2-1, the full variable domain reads GAGVSQTPSNKVTEKGKYVELRCDPISGHTALYWYRQSLGQGPEFLIYFQGTGAADDSGLPNDRFFAVRPEGSVSTLKIQRTERGDSAVYLCASSISGNYNEQFFGPGTRLTVL.

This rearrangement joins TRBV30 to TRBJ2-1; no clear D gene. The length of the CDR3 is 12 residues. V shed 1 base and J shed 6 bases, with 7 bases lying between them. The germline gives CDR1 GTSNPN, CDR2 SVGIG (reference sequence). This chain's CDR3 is CAWSAGSNEQFF. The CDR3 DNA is TGTGCCTGGAGTGCAGGAAGCAATGAGCAGTTCTTC.

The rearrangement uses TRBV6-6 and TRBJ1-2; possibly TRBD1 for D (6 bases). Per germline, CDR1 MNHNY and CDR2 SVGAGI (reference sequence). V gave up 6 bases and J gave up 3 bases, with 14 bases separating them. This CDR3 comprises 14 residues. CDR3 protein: CASSLYQGYYGYTF. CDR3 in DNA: TGTGCCAGCAGCCTGTACCAGGGGTACTATGGCTACACCTTC.

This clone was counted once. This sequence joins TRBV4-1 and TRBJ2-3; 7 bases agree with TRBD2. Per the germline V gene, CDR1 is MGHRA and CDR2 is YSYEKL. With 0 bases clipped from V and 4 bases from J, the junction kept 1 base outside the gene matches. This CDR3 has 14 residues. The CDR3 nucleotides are TGCGCCAGCAGCCAAGATGGACTAGCAGATACGCAGTATTTT. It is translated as CASSQDGLADTQYF.

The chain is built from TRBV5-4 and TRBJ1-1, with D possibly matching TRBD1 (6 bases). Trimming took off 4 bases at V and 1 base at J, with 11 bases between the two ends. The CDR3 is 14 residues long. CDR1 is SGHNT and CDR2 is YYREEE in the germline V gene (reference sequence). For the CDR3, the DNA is TGTGCCAGCAGCACCAAGGACAGGAACACTGAAGCTTTCTTT. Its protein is CASSTKDRNTEAFF. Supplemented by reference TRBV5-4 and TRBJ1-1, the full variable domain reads ETGVTQSPTHLIKTRGQQVTLRCSSQSGHNTVSWYQQALGQGPQFIFQYYREEENGRGNFPPRFSGLQFPNYSSELNVNALELDDSALYLCASSTKDRNTEAFFGQGTRLTVV.

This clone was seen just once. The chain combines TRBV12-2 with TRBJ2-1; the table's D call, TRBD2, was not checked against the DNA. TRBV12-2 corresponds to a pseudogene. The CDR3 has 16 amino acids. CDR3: CASRSGLSGGYNEQFF. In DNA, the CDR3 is TGTGCAAGTCGCTCCGGTCTTAGCGGGGGGTACAATGAGCAGTTCTTC.

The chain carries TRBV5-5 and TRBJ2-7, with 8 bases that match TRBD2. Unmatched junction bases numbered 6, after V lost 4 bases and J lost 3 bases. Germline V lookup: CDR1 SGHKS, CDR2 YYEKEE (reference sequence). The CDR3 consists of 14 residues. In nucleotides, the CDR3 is TGTGCCAGCAGCCCCTTGGCGGGGGGCTACGAGCAGTACTTC. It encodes CASSPLAGGYEQYF.

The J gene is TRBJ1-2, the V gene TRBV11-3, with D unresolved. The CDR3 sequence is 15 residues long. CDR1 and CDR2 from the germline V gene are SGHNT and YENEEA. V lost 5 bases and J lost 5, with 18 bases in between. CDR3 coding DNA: TGTGCCAGCAGCCCTAGGGAGGGAGGAGAATATGGCTACACCTTC. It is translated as CASSPREGGEYGYTF.

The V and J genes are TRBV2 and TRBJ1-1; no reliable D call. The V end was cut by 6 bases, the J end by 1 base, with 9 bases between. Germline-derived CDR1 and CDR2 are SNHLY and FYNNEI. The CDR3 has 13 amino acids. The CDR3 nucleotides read TGTGCCAGCAGAGGTGACTCGAACACTGAAGCTTTCTTT. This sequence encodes CASRGDSNTEAFF.

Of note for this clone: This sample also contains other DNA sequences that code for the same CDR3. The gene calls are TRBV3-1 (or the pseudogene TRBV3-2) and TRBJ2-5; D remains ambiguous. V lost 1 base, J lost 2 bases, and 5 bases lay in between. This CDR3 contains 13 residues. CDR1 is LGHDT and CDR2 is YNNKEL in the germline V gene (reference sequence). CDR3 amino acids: CASSQAGQETQYF. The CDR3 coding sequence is TGTGCCAGCAGCCAAGCAGGTCAAGAGACCCAGTACTTC.

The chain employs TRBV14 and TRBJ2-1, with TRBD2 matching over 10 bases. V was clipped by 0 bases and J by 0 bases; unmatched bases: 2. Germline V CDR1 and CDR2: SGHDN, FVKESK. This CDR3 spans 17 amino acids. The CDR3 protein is CASSQEASGSSYNEQFF. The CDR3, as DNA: TGTGCCAGCAGCCAAGAAGCTAGCGGGAGCTCCTACAATGAGCAGTTCTTC.

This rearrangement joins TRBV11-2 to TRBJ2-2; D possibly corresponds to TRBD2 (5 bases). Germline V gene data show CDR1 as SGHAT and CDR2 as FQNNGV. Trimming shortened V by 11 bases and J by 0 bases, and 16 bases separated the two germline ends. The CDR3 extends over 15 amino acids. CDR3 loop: CAGRLGNANTGELFF. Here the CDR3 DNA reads TGTGCCGGGAGACTGGGGAACGCGAACACCGGGGAGCTGTTTTTT.

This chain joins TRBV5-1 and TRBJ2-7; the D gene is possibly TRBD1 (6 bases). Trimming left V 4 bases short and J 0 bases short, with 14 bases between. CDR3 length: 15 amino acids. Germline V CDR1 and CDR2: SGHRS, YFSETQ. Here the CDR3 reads CASSPGWGLSYEQYF. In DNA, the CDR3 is TGCGCCAGCAGCCCAGGATGGGGGCTCTCCTACGAGCAGTACTTC.

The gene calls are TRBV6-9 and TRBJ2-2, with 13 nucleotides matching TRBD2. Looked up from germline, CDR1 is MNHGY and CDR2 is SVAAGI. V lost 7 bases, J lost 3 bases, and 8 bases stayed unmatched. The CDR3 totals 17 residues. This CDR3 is CASIRTSGSQDTGELFF. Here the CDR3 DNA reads TGTGCCAGCATTAGGACTAGCGGGAGTCAGGACACCGGGGAGCTGTTTTTT.

The CDR3 nucleotides read TGTGCCAGCAGGGGGAGCGGGGCCTGGCGCCAAGAGACCCAGTACTTC. The encoded protein is CASRGSGAWRQETQYF. The J gene is TRBJ2-5, the V gene TRBV6-8; 7 nucleotides match TRBD2. CDR1 is MNHGY and CDR2 is SAAAGT in the germline V gene. Unmatched junction bases numbered 11, after V lost 6 bases and J lost 1 base. The CDR3 spans 16 residues.

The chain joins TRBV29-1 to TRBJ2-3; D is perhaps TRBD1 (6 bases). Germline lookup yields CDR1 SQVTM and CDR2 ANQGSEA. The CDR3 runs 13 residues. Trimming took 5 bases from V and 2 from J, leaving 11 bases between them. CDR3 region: CSVQGQYTDTQYF. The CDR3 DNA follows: TGCAGCGTTCAAGGACAGTACACAGATACGCAGTATTTT.